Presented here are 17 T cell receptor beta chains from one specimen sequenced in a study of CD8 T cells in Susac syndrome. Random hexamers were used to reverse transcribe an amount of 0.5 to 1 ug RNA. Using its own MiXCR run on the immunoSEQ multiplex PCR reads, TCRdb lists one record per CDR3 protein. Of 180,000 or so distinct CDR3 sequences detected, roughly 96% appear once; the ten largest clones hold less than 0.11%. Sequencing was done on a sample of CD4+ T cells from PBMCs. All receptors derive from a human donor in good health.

CDR3 nucleotide sequence: TGCAGTGCTAGAGATGACAATGAGCAGTTCTTC. Protein: CSARDDNEQFF. The chain employs TRBV20-1 and TRBJ2-1; D gene uncertain. Trimming removed 0 bases from V and 5 bases from J, with 2 bases in between. The CDR3 sequence is 11 residues long. CDR1 and CDR2 from the germline V gene are DFQATT and SNEGSKA (reference sequence).

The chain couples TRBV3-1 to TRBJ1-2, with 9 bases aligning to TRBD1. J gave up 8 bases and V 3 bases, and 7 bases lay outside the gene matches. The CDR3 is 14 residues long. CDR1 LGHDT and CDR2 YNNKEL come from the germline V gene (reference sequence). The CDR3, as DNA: TGTGCCAGCAGCCATCTGGACAGGGGAAAAGGCTACACCTTC. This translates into CASSHLDRGKGYTF. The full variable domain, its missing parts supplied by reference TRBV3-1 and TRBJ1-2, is DTAVSQTPKYLVTQMGNDKSIKCEQNLGHDTMYWYKQDSKKFLKIMFSYNNKELIINETVPNRFSPKSPDKAHLNLHINSLELGDSAVYFCASSHLDRGKGYTFGSGTRLTVV.

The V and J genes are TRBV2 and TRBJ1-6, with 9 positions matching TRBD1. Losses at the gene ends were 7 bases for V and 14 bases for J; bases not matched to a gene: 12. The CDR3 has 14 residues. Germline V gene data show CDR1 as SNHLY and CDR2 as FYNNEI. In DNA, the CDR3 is TGTGCCAGCACCGAACAGGGGGCGCACGGGGCCCTCCACTTT. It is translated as CASTEQGAHGALHF.

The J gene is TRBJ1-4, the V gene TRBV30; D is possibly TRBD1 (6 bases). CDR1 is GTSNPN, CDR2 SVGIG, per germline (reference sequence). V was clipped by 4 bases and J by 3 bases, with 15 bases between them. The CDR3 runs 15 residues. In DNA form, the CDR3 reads TGTGCCTGGACCCGAAGGGGGGGACCTAATGAAAAACTGTTTTTT. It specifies CAWTRRGGPNEKLFF.

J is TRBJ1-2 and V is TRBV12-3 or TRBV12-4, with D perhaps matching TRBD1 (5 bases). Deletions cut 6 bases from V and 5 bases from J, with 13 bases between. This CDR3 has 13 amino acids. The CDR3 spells CASRPQGIYGYTF. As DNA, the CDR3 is TGTGCCAGCAGGCCCCAGGGTATTTATGGCTACACCTTC.

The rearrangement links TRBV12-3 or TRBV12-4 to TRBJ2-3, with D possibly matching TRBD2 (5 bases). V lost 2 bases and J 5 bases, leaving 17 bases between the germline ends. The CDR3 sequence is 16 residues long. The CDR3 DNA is TGTGCCAGCAGTTTATTGAGGGTGGTCGGGGAAGATACGCAGTATTTT. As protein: CASSLLRVVGEDTQYF.

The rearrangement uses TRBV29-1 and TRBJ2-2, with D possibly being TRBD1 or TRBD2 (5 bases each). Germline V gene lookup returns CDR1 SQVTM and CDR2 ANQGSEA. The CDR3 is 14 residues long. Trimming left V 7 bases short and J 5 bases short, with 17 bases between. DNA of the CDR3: TGCAGCGCGAAAGCAGGGAGAGTGACCGGGGAGCTGTTTTTT. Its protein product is CSAKAGRVTGELFF.

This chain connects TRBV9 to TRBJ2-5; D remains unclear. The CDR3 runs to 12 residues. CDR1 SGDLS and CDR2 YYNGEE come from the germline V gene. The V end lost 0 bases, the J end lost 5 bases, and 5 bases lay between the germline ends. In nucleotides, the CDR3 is TGTGCCAGCAGCGTAGATCGGGAGACCCAGTACTTC. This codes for CASSVDRETQYF.

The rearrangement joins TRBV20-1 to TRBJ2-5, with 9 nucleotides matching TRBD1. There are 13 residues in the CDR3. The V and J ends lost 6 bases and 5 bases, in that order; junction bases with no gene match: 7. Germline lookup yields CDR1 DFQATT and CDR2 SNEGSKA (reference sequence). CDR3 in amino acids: CSACTGGTETQYF. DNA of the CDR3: TGCAGTGCCTGCACAGGGGGCACGGAGACCCAGTACTTC.

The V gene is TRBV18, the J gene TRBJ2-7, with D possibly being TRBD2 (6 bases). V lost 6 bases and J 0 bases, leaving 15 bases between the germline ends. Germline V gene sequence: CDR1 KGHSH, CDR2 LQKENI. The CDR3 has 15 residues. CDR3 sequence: CASSPGTQGSYEQYV. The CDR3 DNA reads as TGTGCCAGCTCTCCAGGGACTCAGGGCTCCTACGAGCAGTACGTC.

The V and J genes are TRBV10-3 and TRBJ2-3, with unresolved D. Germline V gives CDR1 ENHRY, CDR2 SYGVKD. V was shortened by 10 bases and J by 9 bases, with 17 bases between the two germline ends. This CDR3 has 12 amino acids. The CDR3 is CANGPEVGTQYF. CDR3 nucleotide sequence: TGTGCCAACGGACCCGAGGTGGGAACGCAGTATTTT.

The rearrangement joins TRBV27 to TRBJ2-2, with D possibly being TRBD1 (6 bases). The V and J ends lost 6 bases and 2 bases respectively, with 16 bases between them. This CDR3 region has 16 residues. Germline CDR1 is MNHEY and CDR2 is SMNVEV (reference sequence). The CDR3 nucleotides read TGTGCCAGCAGCCTACAGGGACCCCCCAACACCGGGGAGCTGTTTTTT. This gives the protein CASSLQGPPNTGELFF.

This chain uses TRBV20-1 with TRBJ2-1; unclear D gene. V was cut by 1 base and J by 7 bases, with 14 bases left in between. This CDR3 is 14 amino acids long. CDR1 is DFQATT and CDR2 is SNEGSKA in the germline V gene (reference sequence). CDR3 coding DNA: TGCAGTGCTAGAGTTCCCGGGCCTCAGAATGAGCAGTTCTTC. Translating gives CSARVPGPQNEQFF.

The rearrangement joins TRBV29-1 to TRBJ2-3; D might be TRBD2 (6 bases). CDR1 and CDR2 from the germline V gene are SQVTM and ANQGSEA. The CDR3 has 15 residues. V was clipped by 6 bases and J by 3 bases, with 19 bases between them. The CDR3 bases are TGCAGCGTCGCGGGGTTCCTTGGTGGGACAGATACGCAGTATTTT. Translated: CSVAGFLGGTDTQYF.

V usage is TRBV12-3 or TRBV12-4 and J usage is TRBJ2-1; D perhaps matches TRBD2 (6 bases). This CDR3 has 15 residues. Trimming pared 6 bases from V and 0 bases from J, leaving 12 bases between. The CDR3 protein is CASSRAGNSYNEQFF. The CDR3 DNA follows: TGTGCCAGCAGCCGAGCGGGCAACTCCTACAATGAGCAGTTCTTC.

CDR3 coding DNA: TGCGCCAGCAGCCAAGTACTCTACGGGGGGATTCAGTACTTC. As protein: CASSQVLYGGIQYF. V and J are TRBV4-1 and TRBJ2-4; 7 positions agree with TRBD2. The CDR3 length is 14 residues. After removal of 1 base from V and 10 bases from J, the junction contained 7 bases not matched to a gene. Per the germline V gene, CDR1 is MGHRA and CDR2 is YSYEKL.

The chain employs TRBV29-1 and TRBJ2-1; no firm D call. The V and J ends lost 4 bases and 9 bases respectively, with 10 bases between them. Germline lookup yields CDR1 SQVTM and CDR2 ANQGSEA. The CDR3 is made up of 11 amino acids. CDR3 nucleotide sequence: TGCAGCGTTGCCCCAAGCCTTGAGCAGTTCTTC. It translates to CSVAPSLEQFF.